These 32 T cell receptor beta chains came from one sample sequenced in a study of cytomegalovirus exposure and HLA in healthy donors. The study ran its PCR with 60 Vbeta and 13 Jbeta primers. Assay used: immunoSEQ multiplex PCR; TCRdb lists only in-frame clones, some missing. The top ten hold around 1.7% of the sample, which has 170,000 or so clones, around 83% seen once. What was sequenced was PBMCs. The receptor set was obtained from a man in his fifties in good health and CMV-seronegative.

The chain recombines TRBV14 with TRBJ2-7, with TRBD1 matching 7 bases. Germline values: CDR1 SGHDN, CDR2 FVKESK. This CDR3 spans 13 amino acids. J was trimmed by 3 bases and V by 3 bases; bases with no gene match: 2. In nucleotides, the CDR3 is TGTGCCAGCAGCCACGACAGGGTCTACGAGCAGTACTTC. Protein product: CASSHDRVYEQYF.

The V gene is TRBV6-5, the J gene TRBJ2-1; 13 positions agree with TRBD2. Germline V lookup: CDR1 MNHEY, CDR2 SVGAGI. J was trimmed by 6 bases and V by 6 bases; bases with no gene match: 2. This CDR3 spans 14 amino acids. CDR3 in DNA: TGTGCCAGCAGACGGACTAGCGGGAGCAATGAGCAGTTCTTC. Amino acid sequence: CASRRTSGSNEQFF.

V usage is TRBV15 and J usage is TRBJ2-5; 15 bases line up with TRBD2. CDR1 LNHNV and CDR2 YYDKDF come from the germline V gene (reference sequence). CDR3 length: 17 amino acids. Germline trimming cut 5 bases from V and 3 bases from J; bases unmatched to any gene: 7. CDR3 loop: CATSDGRTSGGEETQYF. The CDR3 DNA sequence: TGTGCCACCAGCGATGGTCGGACTAGCGGGGGGGAAGAGACCCAGTACTTC.

The V and J genes are TRBV4-1 and TRBJ2-2; maybe TRBD2 (6 bases). The germline V gene encodes CDR1 MGHRA and CDR2 YSYEKL. V was clipped by 4 bases and J by 0 bases, with 12 bases between them. This CDR3 is 16 amino acids long. CDR3 DNA sequence: TGCGCCAGCAGCCCTCATAGCGGACCGAACACCGGGGAGCTGTTTTTT. Its protein product is CASSPHSGPNTGELFF.

The genes are TRBV7-3 and TRBJ2-3; 7 nucleotides align to TRBD1. The germline CDR1 and CDR2 sequences are SGHTA and FQGTGA. The CDR3 has 15 residues. Unmatched junction bases numbered 9, after V lost 5 bases and J lost 4 bases. DNA for the CDR3: TGTGCCAGCAGCCCCGGGACAGCCAACCCAGATACGCAGTATTTT. This encodes CASSPGTANPDTQYF.

The CDR3 protein is CASSMAGHTGELFF. The CDR3 DNA reads TGTGCCAGTAGTATGGCGGGGCACACCGGGGAGCTGTTTTTT. The chain recombines TRBV19 with TRBJ2-2; a possible D gene is TRBD2 (6 bases). The V gene's germline CDR1 is LNHDA and CDR2 SQIVND (reference sequence). There are 14 residues in the CDR3. Trimming shortened V by 3 bases and J by 3 bases, and 8 bases separated the two germline ends.

The V and J genes are TRBV11-1 and TRBJ2-7; 9 bases agree with TRBD2. The ends lost 5 bases at V and 0 bases at J; junction bases unmatched: 5. The germline V gene encodes CDR1 SGHAT and CDR2 FQDESV (reference sequence). CDR3 length: 15 residues. The CDR3 loop reads CASSLASGVSYEQYF. CDR3 nucleotides: TGTGCCAGCAGCCTGGCTAGCGGGGTCTCCTACGAGCAGTACTTC.

The chain carries TRBV6-4 and TRBJ1-6; D unclear. The CDR3 extends over 13 amino acids. CDR1 and CDR2 from the germline V gene are MRHNA and SNTAGT. Trimming removed 4 bases from V and 11 bases from J, with 12 bases in between. The CDR3 spells CASSVEAGTPLHF. The CDR3 DNA sequence: TGTGCCAGCAGTGTGGAGGCCGGGACACCCCTCCACTTT.

The CDR3 bases are TGCAGCTACCGGGACAAGTCCTACGAGCAGTACTTC. Translating gives CSYRDKSYEQYF. The chain recombines TRBV29-1 with TRBJ2-7; D might be TRBD1 (6 bases). Germline V gene lookup returns CDR1 SQVTM and CDR2 ANQGSEA. The CDR3 covers 12 residues. The V end was cut by 8 bases, the J end by 1 base, with 12 bases between.

The chain has TRBV5-1 and TRBJ2-2, with D perhaps matching TRBD2 (5 bases). The CDR3 sequence is 15 residues long. In germline, CDR1 is SGHRS, CDR2 YFSETQ. The V gene lost 0 bases and the J gene lost 5 bases, with 11 bases spanning the gap. CDR3 sequence (DNA): TGCGCCAGCAGCTTGGGTAGCGCGGTTACCGGGGAGCTGTTTTTT. Translation gives CASSLGSAVTGELFF.

This rearrangement joins TRBV4-1 to TRBJ2-2; the match to TRBD2 covers 8 bases. With 9 bases clipped from V and 4 bases from J, the junction kept 10 bases outside the gene matches. CDR1 and CDR2 (germline): MGHRA, YSYEKL. This CDR3 comprises 15 residues. Written as DNA, the CDR3 is TGCGCCAGTACCTTCAGCGGGAGTTCCACCGGGGAGCTGTTTTTT. Translation: CASTFSGSSTGELFF.

The genes are TRBV4-3 and TRBJ2-7; TRBD1 agrees at 7 bases. The CDR3 has 15 residues. Germline CDR1 is LGHNA and CDR2 is YSLEER. V lost 3 bases and J lost 4; bases outside the gene matches: 9. CDR3 sequence reads: CASSQAGTVGYEQYF. The CDR3 DNA sequence: TGCGCCAGCAGCCAGGCCGGGACAGTTGGTTACGAGCAGTACTTC.

The CDR3 loop is CASRDRGVAGGKETQYF. The CDR3 nucleotides are TGTGCCAGCAGGGACCGAGGAGTAGCGGGGGGGAAAGAGACCCAGTACTTC. The chain recombines TRBV28 with TRBJ2-5, with TRBD2 identical over 11 bases. The CDR3 is 17 residues long. Per the germline V gene, CDR1 is MDHEN and CDR2 is SYDVKM. Trimming at V came to 6 bases and at J to 3 bases, leaving 12 bases not matched to a gene.

The DNA of the CDR3 is TGTGCCATCAGTAACCCCCTAACTGAAGCTTTCTTT. It codes for CAISNPLTEAFF. The chain combines TRBV10-3 with TRBJ1-1; D is unresolved. Germline V gives CDR1 ENHRY, CDR2 SYGVKD. CDR3 size: 12 residues. V was pared by 5 bases and J by 5 bases, with 9 bases between.

The rearrangement uses TRBV20-1 and TRBJ2-5; D is uncertain. Germline values: CDR1 DFQATT, CDR2 SNEGSKA (reference sequence). The CDR3 sequence is 11 residues long. Trimming removed 3 bases at V and 2 bases at J, with 4 bases between. The CDR3 loop reads CSASGQETQYF. In DNA, the CDR3 is TGCAGTGCTAGCGGGCAAGAGACCCAGTACTTC.

V usage is TRBV7-2 and J usage is TRBJ2-3; 10 bases fit TRBD2. Germline lookup yields CDR1 SGHTA and CDR2 FQGNSA. This CDR3 contains 15 residues. The trim removed 3 bases at V and 6 bases at J, leaving 6 bases unmatched. Here the CDR3 reads CASSFERGGSDTQYF. In DNA, the CDR3 is TGTGCCAGCAGCTTCGAGCGGGGGGGGTCCGATACGCAGTATTTT.

V usage is TRBV6-6 and J usage is TRBJ1-4, with D perhaps TRBD1 (6 bases). Germline V lookup: CDR1 MNHNY, CDR2 SVGAGI (reference sequence). The CDR3 length is 14 residues. The V and J ends lost 6 bases and 7 bases respectively, with 15 bases between them. CDR3 nucleotides: TGTGCCAGCAGGGCGGGGGCAGCAGGTGAAAAACTGTTTTTT. Its protein product is CASRAGAAGEKLFF.

The chain has TRBV5-4 and TRBJ2-2; 8 nucleotides match TRBD2. V trimming: 5 bases; J trimming: 6 bases; junction bases outside the gene matches: 6. The CDR3 has 14 amino acids. The V gene's germline CDR1 is SGHNT and CDR2 YYREEE (reference sequence). The CDR3 spells CASRTSAPAGELFF. The CDR3 coding sequence is TGTGCCAGCAGGACTAGCGCACCCGCCGGGGAGCTGTTTTTT.

The rearrangement joins TRBV2 to TRBJ1-5, with D maybe TRBD1 (6 bases). The CDR3 is 15 amino acids. Trimming pared 6 bases from V and 2 bases from J, leaving 14 bases between. Germline assignment: CDR1 SNHLY and CDR2 FYNNEI. The CDR3 here is CASRTQGIGNQPQHF. As DNA, the CDR3 is TGTGCCAGCAGGACACAGGGCATCGGCAATCAGCCCCAGCATTTT.

The chain's CDR3 is CASSELSFGYTF. The CDR3 nucleotides are TGTGCCAGCAGTGAATTGAGCTTTGGCTACACCTTC. The chain uses TRBV25-1 and TRBJ1-2; no clear D. This CDR3 contains 12 residues. CDR1 is MGHDK, CDR2 SYGVNS, per germline. Trimming took off 1 base at V and 7 bases at J, with 7 bases between the two ends.

This clone occurred once. The chain couples TRBV4-3 to TRBJ2-4; D may be TRBD2 (5 bases). The germline V gene has CDR1 LGHNA and CDR2 YSLEER. With 4 bases removed from V and 8 bases from J, the gap between germline ends came to 18 bases. This CDR3 region has 15 residues. CDR3 coding DNA: TGCGCCAGCAGCCCGTCCGGACTCTCCCATGACATTCAGTACTTC. As protein: CASSPSGLSHDIQYF.

The CDR3: CASSLAGAGAHGYTF. The CDR3 DNA reads as TGCGCCAGCAGCTTGGCCGGCGCGGGGGCGCATGGCTACACCTTC. This sequence joins TRBV5-1 and TRBJ1-2, with D perhaps matching TRBD1 (6 bases). The germline V gene has CDR1 SGHRS and CDR2 YFSETQ. CDR3 size: 15 residues. V lost 0 bases and J 6 bases, leaving 15 bases between the germline ends.

The chain uses TRBV19 and TRBJ2-3; TRBD2 aligns across 14 bases. This CDR3 has 14 amino acids. Germline V lookup: CDR1 LNHDA, CDR2 SQIVND (reference sequence). V dropped 9 bases and J dropped 6; count of bases not matched to a gene: 5. CDR3 sequence reads: CASRLAGGGDTQYF. Here the CDR3 DNA reads TGTGCCAGCAGACTAGCGGGAGGGGGCGATACGCAGTATTTT.

The chain carries TRBV5-1 and TRBJ1-3; no clear D. Germline V gene lookup returns CDR1 SGHRS and CDR2 YFSETQ. The CDR3 loop spans 14 amino acids. V shed 4 bases and J shed 3 bases, with 11 bases lying between them. The CDR3 DNA reads as TGCGCCAGCAGCGAGGGAGGAGGTGGAAACACCATATATTTT. It codes for CASSEGGGGNTIYF.

J is TRBJ2-1 and V is TRBV19; 11 positions agree with TRBD1. Germline V gene lookup returns CDR1 LNHDA and CDR2 SQIVND (reference sequence). After removal of 3 bases from V and 3 bases from J, the junction contained 4 bases not matched to a gene. CDR3 length equals 16 residues. CDR3 in amino acids: CASSITGTGGYNEQFF. CDR3 in DNA: TGTGCCAGTAGTATTACCGGGACAGGGGGCTACAATGAGCAGTTCTTC. The full variable domain, in which reference TRBV19 and TRBJ2-1 provide the parts outside the CDR3, is DGGITQSPKYLFRKEGQNVTLSCEQNLNHDAMYWYRQDPGQGLRLIYYSQIVNDFQKGDIAEGYSVSREKKESFPLTVTSAQKNPTAFYLCASSITGTGGYNEQFFGPGTRLTVL.

This clone appeared once. The V and J genes are TRBV2 and TRBJ2-1, with TRBD2 matching 11 bases. CDR1 is SNHLY, CDR2 FYNNEI, per germline. The CDR3 runs 15 residues. Losses at the gene ends were 4 bases for V and 4 bases for J; bases not matched to a gene: 3. CDR3 coding DNA: TGTGCCAGCAGTGGGACTAGCGGGCTTTACAATGAGCAGTTCTTC. This codes for CASSGTSGLYNEQFF.

This clone was seen once. The J gene is TRBJ1-2, the V gene TRBV18, with a tentative D call TRBD1 (5 bases). Per the germline V gene, CDR1 is KGHSH and CDR2 is LQKENI. V gave up 3 bases and J gave up 4 bases, with 12 bases separating them. The CDR3 is made up of 14 amino acids. The CDR3 loop is CASSPREGSYGYTF. The CDR3 DNA reads TGTGCCAGCTCACCCAGGGAAGGTTCCTATGGCTACACCTTC.

CDR3 amino acids: CASSLDSNTGELFF. The CDR3 DNA follows: TGTGCCAGCAGCTTAGACTCCAACACCGGGGAGCTGTTTTTT. The chain has TRBV7-2 and TRBJ2-2, with unresolved D. The V gene lost 1 base and the J gene lost 2 bases, with 5 bases spanning the gap. Germline V lookup: CDR1 SGHTA, CDR2 FQGNSA. This CDR3 is 14 amino acids long.

The V gene is TRBV7-2, the J gene TRBJ1-5, with 12 bases that match TRBD1. The CDR3 is 14 residues long. V dropped 4 bases and J dropped 7; count of bases not matched to a gene: 2. Germline V gene lookup returns CDR1 SGHTA and CDR2 FQGNSA. CDR3 protein: CASSWGQGAQPQHF. CDR3 coding DNA: TGTGCCAGCAGCTGGGGACAGGGGGCCCAGCCCCAGCATTTT.

The chain recombines TRBV28 with TRBJ1-1, with D perhaps TRBD1 (5 bases). Trimming stripped 7 bases from V and 5 bases from J, with 8 bases between. Per the germline V gene, CDR1 is MDHEN and CDR2 is SYDVKM. The CDR3 runs 11 residues. Here the CDR3 reads CASTGRTEAFF. The CDR3 bases are TGTGCCAGCACAGGGAGGACTGAAGCTTTCTTT.

The chain employs TRBV5-1 and TRBJ2-3, with TRBD2 matching over 10 bases. Losses at the gene ends were 0 bases for V and 1 base for J; bases not matched to a gene: 5. Germline CDR1 and CDR2: SGHRS and YFSETQ. The length of the CDR3 is 17 residues. In DNA, the CDR3 is TGCGCCAGCAGCTTGGATGCTAGCGGGGGACGCACAGATACGCAGTATTTT. Translation: CASSLDASGGRTDTQYF.

The CDR3 sequence: CASSSKTSGYNEQFF. The DNA of the CDR3 is TGCGCCAGCAGTTCCAAGACTAGCGGGTACAATGAGCAGTTCTTC. The chain is built from TRBV4-3 and TRBJ2-1; 10 bases line up with TRBD2. Trimming cost V 6 bases and J 4 bases; bases outside gene matches: 6. The CDR3 loop spans 15 amino acids. Per the germline V gene, CDR1 is LGHNA and CDR2 is YSLEER.